This T cell receptor (beta chain) emerged from a study of tumor-infiltrating lymphocytes in primary liver carcinoma. General observations from the study: With p = 0.039, the top-250-clone fraction in tumors significantly exceeded that in blood.

The study co-extracted DNA and RNA from around 20-30 mg of unsorted bulk tissue. Tumor regions sampled: superior, inferior, left, right poles, and centre. A constant-region primer served to make TCR beta cDNA from roughly 480 ng total RNA. Sequencing libraries for TCR beta derived from three nested multiplex PCR rounds that used slightly modified ARM-PCR. TCRdb independently ran MiXCR on the multiplex PCR reads; one entry per CDR3 protein. The sample carries 22,000 or so distinct CDR3 sequences, about 84% recorded once. For this clonotype: Its matching antigen is unknown. A much larger clone differs from this one at a single base, so this may be a read error.

This sequence was found in a woman in her twenties or thirties with primary liver carcinoma and hepatitis B virus infection. The material sequenced was liver tumor tissue from sampling region 2. Subset described: tumor region T2, inferior pole.

DNA for the CDR3: TGCGCCAGGAGCATCACGACCAGGACCCTCTCTGGAAACACCATATATTTT. Protein sequence: CARSITTRTLSGNTIYF. The rearrangement uses TRBV5-1 and TRBJ1-3, with D uncertain. Looked up from germline, CDR1 is SGHRS and CDR2 is YFSETQ. Trimming took 8 bases from V and 0 from J, leaving 21 bases between them. The CDR3 sequence is 17 residues long.